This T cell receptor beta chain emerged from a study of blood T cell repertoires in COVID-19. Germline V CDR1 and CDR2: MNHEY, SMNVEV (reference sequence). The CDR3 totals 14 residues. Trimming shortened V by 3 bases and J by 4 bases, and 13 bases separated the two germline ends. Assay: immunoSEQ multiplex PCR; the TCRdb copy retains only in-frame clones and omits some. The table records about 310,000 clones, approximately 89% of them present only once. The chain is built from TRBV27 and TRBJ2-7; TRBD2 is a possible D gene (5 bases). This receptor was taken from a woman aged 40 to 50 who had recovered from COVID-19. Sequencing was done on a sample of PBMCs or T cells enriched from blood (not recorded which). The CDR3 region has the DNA TGTGCCAGCAGTTTGATACGTCGGGGATACGAGCAGTACTTC. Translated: CASSLIRRGYEQYF.